This section outlines one TCR beta chain sequence together with its context. The antigen is unknown. The germline CDR1 and CDR2 sequences are MGHDK and SYGVNS. The CDR3 is 12 amino acids. The V gene lost 8 bases and the J gene lost 12 bases, with 17 bases spanning the gap. The entry originates in a study of cytomegalovirus exposure and HLA in healthy donors. 13 Jbeta primers and 60 Vbeta primers were used for the PCR. The assay was immunoSEQ multiplex PCR, and TCRdb's table has in-frame clones only and misses some. Of around 150,000 clones listed, approximately 61% are singletons. Study results and caveats: Reports indicate that TCR beta sequences accurately predicted the HLA-A and HLA-B alleles of most subjects. Among the sequence variants, a highly shared cluster was likely an artifact of sequencing. Later analysis associated a missense DCLRE1C variant with TCR beta V- and J-gene trimming.

Sequencing was performed on PBMCs. The TCR originated in a human donor in good health. This chain joins TRBV25-1 and TRBJ2-1; a possible D gene is TRBD1 (6 bases). The CDR3 reads CASLMGAQGQFF. In nucleotides, the CDR3 is TGTGCCAGCCTGATGGGGGCCCAGGGGCAGTTCTTC.